The 10 T cell receptor beta chains presented below share a single source sample, sequenced in a study of OX40 agonist ivuxolimab in advanced cancers. TCRdb keeps only in-frame clones here, not all; method: immunoSEQ multiplex PCR. The data show 50,000 to 55,000 clones, 75% to 85% seen once. This specimen consisted of CD4+ or CD8+ T cells sorted from blood, obtained in a trial of the OX40 agonist ivuxolimab. Receptor source: an adult with an advanced solid tumor such as melanoma, head and neck, liver or kidney cancer.

The rearrangement uses TRBV6-1 and TRBJ1-5; tentatively, D is TRBD1 (6 bases). The V end was cut by 5 bases, the J end by 3 bases, with 8 bases between. The CDR3 has 13 amino acids. CDR1 MNHNS and CDR2 SASEGT come from the germline V gene. CDR3 region: CASSNRDNQPQHF. CDR3 nucleotide sequence: TGTGCCAGCAGTAACAGGGACAATCAGCCCCAGCATTTT.

The chain recombines TRBV9 with TRBJ2-3; perhaps TRBD2 as D (5 bases). V lost 0 bases to trimming and J lost 1 base, with 9 bases between them. Germline V CDR1 and CDR2: SGDLS, YYNGEE. The CDR3 has 15 residues. CDR3 sequence: CASSVVDSGTDTQYF. CDR3 coding DNA: TGTGCCAGCAGCGTAGTGGATAGCGGCACAGATACGCAGTATTTT.

The rearrangement uses TRBV11-2 and TRBJ1-4; D may be TRBD1 (6 bases). Germline CDR1 and CDR2: SGHAT and FQNNGV. The ends were cut back, 0 bases at V and 4 bases at J, with 12 bases in the middle. The CDR3 loop spans 16 amino acids. CDR3 loop: CASSLDFGGGNEKLFF. Written as DNA, the CDR3 is TGTGCCAGCAGCTTAGACTTCGGGGGCGGTAATGAAAAACTGTTTTTT.

The chain links TRBV5-1 to TRBJ2-3; D is unresolved. Germline CDR1 reads SGHRS; CDR2 reads YFSETQ. V lost 3 bases and J lost 0, with 14 bases in between. The CDR3 runs to 16 residues. DNA of the CDR3: TGCGCCAGCAGCTCTGCAGTGCCTTTTAGCACAGATACGCAGTATTTT. Translating it yields CASSSAVPFSTDTQYF.

In DNA, the CDR3 is TGTGCCAGCAGCGTAGGTGTAGCGGGGGGCGGTATAGAGACCCAGTACTTC. Translating gives CASSVGVAGGGIETQYF. This chain uses TRBV9 with TRBJ2-5; 10 nucleotides agree with TRBD2. Germline V gene data show CDR1 as SGDLS and CDR2 as YYNGEE. The CDR3 totals 17 residues. With 0 bases clipped from V and 4 bases from J, the junction kept 9 bases outside the gene matches.

A few counts support this clone. The V gene is TRBV11-2, the J gene TRBJ1-2, with D perhaps TRBD1 (6 bases). The CDR3 totals 15 residues. V shed 5 bases and J shed 2 bases, with 15 bases lying between them. Germline V lookup: CDR1 SGHAT, CDR2 FQNNGV. CDR3 residues: CASSQGTLQNYGYTF. CDR3 nucleotide sequence: TGTGCCAGCAGCCAGGGGACGCTCCAGAACTATGGCTACACCTTC.

The chain carries TRBV5-6 and TRBJ1-2, with D possibly being TRBD1 (5 bases). The CDR3 contains 14 residues. With 0 bases removed from V and 1 base from J, the gap between germline ends came to 7 bases. Per germline, CDR1 SGHDT and CDR2 YYEEEE. CDR3 sequence (DNA): TGTGCCAGCAGCTTGGATCAGGGTAACTATGGCTACACCTTC. Translated: CASSLDQGNYGYTF.

The J gene is TRBJ1-5, the V gene TRBV28, with D perhaps TRBD1 (5 bases). Germline loops: CDR1 MDHEN, CDR2 SYDVKM. V gave up 1 base and J gave up 0 bases, with 7 bases separating them. This CDR3 has 15 amino acids. The CDR3 bases are TGTGCCAGCAGTTTATTAGGGGTTAGCAATCAGCCCCAGCATTTT. The encoded protein is CASSLLGVSNQPQHF.

This clone was observed a few times. CDR3 bases: TGTGCCAGCAGCCCCCTCAGGAGGAACACTGAAGCTTTCTTT. It encodes CASSPLRRNTEAFF. The chain has TRBV9 and TRBJ1-1; the D is unclear. The V and J ends lost 4 bases and 1 base respectively, with 11 bases between them. The CDR3 spans 14 residues. Looked up from germline, CDR1 is SGDLS and CDR2 is YYNGEE. Based on the CDR3 plus reference TRBV9 and TRBJ1-1, the full variable domain is DSGVTQTPKHLITATGQRVTLRCSPRSGDLSVYWYQQSLDQGLQFLIQYYNGEERAKGNILERFSAQQFPDLHSELNLSSLELGDSALYFCASSPLRRNTEAFFGQGTRLTVV.

The CDR3 sequence is CASSPSPMNTEAFF. The CDR3 DNA is TGTGCCAGCAGCCCCAGTCCCATGAACACTGAAGCTTTCTTT. V and J are TRBV28 and TRBJ1-1; D not certain. Trimming shortened V by 6 bases and J by 0 bases, and 11 bases separated the two germline ends. The V gene's germline CDR1 is MDHEN and CDR2 SYDVKM. The CDR3 is 14 residues long.